This T cell receptor (beta chain) was obtained from a study of OX40 agonist ivuxolimab in advanced cancers. On the study more broadly: Ivuxolimab, which patients received intravenously every 2 weeks, was dosed at 0.01 to 10 mg/kg.

Systemic immunosuppression or a history of autoimmune disease excluded patients. Per germline, CDR1 MNHEY and CDR2 SMNVEV (reference sequence). This CDR3 is built from 14 residues. V lost 2 bases to trimming and J lost 1 base, with 9 bases between them. Data came from immunoSEQ multiplex PCR; TCRdb stores just in-frame clones and leaves some out. The data contain around 30,000 clones, roughly 84% of them singletons. Regarding this clone: Antigen: not known.

Study-wide results and caveats: Compared with CD4+, CD8+ T cells on average had more expanded clones.

Sequenced material: CD4+ or CD8+ T cells sorted from blood, taken in a trial of the OX40 agonist ivuxolimab. This TCR came from an adult with an advanced solid tumor such as melanoma, head and neck, liver or kidney cancer. The rearrangement uses TRBV27 and TRBJ2-7, with D perhaps TRBD1 (6 bases). The CDR3 sequence is CASSLRGTSYEQYF. As DNA, the CDR3 is TGTGCCAGCAGTTTAAGGGGGACGTCCTACGAGCAGTACTTC.